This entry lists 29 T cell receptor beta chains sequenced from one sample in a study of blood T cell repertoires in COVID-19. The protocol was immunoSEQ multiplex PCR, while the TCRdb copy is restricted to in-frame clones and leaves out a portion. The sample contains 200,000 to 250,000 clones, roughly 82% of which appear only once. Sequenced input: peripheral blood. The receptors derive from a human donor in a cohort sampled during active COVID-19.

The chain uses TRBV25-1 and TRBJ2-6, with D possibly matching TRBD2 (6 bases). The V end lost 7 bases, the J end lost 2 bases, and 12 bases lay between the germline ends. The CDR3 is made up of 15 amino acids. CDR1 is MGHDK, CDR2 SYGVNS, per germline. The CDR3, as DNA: TGTGCCAGCACCGAATCGGGGGCTGGGGCCAACGTCCTGACTTTC. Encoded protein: CASTESGAGANVLTF.

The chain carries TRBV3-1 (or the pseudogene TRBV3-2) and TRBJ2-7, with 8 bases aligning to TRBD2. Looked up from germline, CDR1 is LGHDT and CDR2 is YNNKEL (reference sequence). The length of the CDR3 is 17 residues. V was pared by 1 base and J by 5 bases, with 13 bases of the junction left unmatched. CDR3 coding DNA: TGTGCCAGCAGCCAAGGATGGGCAGCGGGAGCTGGGAACGAGCAGTACTTC. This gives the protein CASSQGWAAGAGNEQYF.

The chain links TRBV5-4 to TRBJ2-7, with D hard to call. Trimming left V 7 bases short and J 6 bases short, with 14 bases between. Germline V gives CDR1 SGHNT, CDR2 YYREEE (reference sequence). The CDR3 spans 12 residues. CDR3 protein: CASHLDPSEQYF. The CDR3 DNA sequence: TGTGCCAGCCACCTAGACCCTTCCGAGCAGTACTTC.

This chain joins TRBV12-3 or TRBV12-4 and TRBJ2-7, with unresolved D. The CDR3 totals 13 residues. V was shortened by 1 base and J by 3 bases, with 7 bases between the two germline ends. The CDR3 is CASSLGRIYEQYF. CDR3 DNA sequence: TGTGCCAGCAGTTTAGGCAGAATCTACGAGCAGTACTTC.

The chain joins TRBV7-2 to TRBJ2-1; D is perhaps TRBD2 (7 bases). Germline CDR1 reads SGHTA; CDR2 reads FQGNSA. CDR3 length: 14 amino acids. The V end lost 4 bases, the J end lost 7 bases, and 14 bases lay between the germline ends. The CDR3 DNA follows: TGTGCCAGCAGCTGGCGGGGGAGGGGGAATGAGCAGTTCTTC. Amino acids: CASSWRGRGNEQFF.

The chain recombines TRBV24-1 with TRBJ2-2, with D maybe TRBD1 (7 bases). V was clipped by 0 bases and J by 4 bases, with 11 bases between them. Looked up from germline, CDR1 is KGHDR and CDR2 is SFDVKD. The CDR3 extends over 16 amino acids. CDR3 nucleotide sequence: TGTGCCACCAGTGATTTGGGGCAGGGGGGCACCGGGGAGCTGTTTTTT. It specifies CATSDLGQGGTGELFF.

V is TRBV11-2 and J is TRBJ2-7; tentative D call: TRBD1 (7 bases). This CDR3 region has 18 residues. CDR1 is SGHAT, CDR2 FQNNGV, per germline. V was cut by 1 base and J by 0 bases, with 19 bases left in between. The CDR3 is CASSLGGGGGLSSYEQYF. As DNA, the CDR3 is TGTGCCAGCAGCTTAGGCGGCGGAGGGGGCCTCAGCTCCTACGAGCAGTACTTC.

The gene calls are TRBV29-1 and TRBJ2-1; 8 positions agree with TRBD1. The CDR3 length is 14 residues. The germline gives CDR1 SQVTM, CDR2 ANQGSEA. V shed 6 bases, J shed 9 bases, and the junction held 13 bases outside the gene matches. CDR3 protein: CSVLFDRGRGEQFF. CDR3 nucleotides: TGCAGCGTCCTTTTCGACAGGGGAAGGGGTGAGCAGTTCTTC.

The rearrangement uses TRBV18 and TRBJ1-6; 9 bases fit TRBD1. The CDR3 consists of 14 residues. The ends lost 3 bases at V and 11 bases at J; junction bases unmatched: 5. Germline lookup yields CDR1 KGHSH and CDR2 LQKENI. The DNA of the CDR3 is TGTGCCAGCTCACCCGGACAGGGGCTCGCACCCCTCCACTTT. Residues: CASSPGQGLAPLHF.

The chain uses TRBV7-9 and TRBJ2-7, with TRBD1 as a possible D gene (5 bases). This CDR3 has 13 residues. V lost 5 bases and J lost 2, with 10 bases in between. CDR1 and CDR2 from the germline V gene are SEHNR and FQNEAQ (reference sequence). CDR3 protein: CASSTKDTYEQYF. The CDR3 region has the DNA TGTGCCAGCAGCACAAAGGACACCTACGAGCAGTACTTC.

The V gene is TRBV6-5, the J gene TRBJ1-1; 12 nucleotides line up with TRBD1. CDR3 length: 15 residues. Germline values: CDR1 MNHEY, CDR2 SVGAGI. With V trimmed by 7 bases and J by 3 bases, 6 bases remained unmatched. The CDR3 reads CASKGQGAGDTEAFF. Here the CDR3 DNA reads TGTGCCAGCAAGGGACAGGGGGCAGGAGACACTGAAGCTTTCTTT.

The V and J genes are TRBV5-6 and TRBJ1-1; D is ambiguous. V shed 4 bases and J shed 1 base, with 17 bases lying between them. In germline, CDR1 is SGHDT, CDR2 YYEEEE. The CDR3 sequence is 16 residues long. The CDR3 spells CASSPSLETKNTEAFF. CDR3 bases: TGTGCCAGCAGCCCCTCCCTAGAGACGAAGAACACTGAAGCTTTCTTT. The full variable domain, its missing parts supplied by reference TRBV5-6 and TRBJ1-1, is DAGVTQSPTHLIKTRGQQVTLRCSPKSGHDTVSWYQQALGQGPQFIFQYYEEEERQRGNFPDRFSGHQFPNYSSELNVNALLLGDSALYLCASSPSLETKNTEAFFGQGTRLTVV.

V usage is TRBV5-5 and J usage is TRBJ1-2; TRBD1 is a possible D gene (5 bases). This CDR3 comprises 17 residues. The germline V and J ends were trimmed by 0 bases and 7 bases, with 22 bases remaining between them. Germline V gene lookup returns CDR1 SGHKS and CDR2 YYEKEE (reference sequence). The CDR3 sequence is CASSLAWNGGGVFGYTF. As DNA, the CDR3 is TGTGCCAGCAGCTTGGCCTGGAACGGCGGGGGGGTATTTGGCTACACCTTC.

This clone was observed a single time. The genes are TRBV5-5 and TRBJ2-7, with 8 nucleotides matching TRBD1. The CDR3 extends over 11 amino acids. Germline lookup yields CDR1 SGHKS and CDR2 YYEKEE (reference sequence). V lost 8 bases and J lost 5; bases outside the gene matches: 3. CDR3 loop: CASRQGNEQYF. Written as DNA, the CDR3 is TGTGCCAGTCGACAGGGGAACGAGCAGTACTTC.

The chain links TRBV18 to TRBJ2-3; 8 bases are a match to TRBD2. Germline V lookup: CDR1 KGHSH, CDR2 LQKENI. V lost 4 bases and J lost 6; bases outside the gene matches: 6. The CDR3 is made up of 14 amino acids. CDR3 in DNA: TGTGCCAGCTCACAAAATAGCGGGAAGGATACGCAGTATTTT. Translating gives CASSQNSGKDTQYF.

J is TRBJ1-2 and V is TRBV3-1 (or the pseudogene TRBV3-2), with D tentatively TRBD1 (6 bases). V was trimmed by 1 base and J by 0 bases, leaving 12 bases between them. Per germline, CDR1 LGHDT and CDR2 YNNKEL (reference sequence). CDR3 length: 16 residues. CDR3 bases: TGTGCCAGCAGCCAAGTGACAGGACCGACTAACTATGGCTACACCTTC. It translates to CASSQVTGPTNYGYTF.

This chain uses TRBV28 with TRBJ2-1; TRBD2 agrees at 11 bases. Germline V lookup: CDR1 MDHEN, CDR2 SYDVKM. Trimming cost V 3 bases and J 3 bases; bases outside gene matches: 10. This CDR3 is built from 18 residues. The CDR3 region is CASSLRQGLAGGYNEQFF. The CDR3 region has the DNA TGTGCCAGCAGTTTGAGGCAGGGGCTAGCGGGAGGCTACAATGAGCAGTTCTTC.

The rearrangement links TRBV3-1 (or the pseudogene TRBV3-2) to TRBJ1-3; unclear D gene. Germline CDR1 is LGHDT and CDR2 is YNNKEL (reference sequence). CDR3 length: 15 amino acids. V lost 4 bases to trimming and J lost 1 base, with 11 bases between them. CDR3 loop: CASSRGSGSGNTIYF. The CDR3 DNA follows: TGTGCCAGCAGCCGCGGGAGCGGGTCTGGAAACACCATATATTTT.

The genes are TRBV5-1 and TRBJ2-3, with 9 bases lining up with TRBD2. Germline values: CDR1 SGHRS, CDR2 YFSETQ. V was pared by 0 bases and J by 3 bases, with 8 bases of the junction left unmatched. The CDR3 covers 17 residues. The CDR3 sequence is CASSLDGSGSGTDTQYF. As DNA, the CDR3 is TGCGCCAGCAGCTTGGATGGTAGCGGGAGTGGGACAGATACGCAGTATTTT.

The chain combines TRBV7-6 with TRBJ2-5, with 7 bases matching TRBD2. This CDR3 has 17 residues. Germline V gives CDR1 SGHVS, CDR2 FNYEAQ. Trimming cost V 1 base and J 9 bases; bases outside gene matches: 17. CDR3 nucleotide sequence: TGTGCCAGCAGCTTAGTGTTGAGGGGTAGCGGGCCTGTCGCCCAGTACTTC. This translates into CASSLVLRGSGPVAQYF.

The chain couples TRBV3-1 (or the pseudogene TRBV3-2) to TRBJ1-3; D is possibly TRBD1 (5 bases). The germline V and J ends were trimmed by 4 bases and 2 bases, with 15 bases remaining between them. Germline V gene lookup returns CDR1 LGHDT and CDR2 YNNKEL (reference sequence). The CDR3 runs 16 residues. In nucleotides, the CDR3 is TGTGCCAGCAGCCCCGGGGGTTGGACAACTGGAAACACCATATATTTT. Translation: CASSPGGWTTGNTIYF.

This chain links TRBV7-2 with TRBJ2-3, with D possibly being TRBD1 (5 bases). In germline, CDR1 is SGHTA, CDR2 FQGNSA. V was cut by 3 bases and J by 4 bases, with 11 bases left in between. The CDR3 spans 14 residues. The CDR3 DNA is TGTGCCAGCAGCTTCCAGGGTTGGGCAGATACGCAGTATTTT. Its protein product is CASSFQGWADTQYF.

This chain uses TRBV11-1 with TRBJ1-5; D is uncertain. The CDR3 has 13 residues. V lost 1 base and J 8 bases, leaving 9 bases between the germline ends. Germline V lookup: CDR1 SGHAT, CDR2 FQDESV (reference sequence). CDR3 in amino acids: CASSLGASKPQHF. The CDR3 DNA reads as TGTGCCAGCAGCTTAGGGGCTTCGAAGCCCCAGCATTTT.

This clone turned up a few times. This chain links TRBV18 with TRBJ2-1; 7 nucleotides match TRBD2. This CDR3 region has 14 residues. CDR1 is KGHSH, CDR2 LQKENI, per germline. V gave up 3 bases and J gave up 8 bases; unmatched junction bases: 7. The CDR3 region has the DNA TGTGCCAGCTCACCGGCCGGGAGGAGGGATGAGCAGTTCTTC. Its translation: CASSPAGRRDEQFF.

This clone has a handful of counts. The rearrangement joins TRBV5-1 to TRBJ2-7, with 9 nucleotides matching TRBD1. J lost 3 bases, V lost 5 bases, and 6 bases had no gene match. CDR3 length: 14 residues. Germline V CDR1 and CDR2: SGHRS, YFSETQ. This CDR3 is CASRGQGIIYEQYF. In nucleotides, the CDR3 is TGCGCCAGCAGGGGACAGGGAATTATCTACGAGCAGTACTTC.

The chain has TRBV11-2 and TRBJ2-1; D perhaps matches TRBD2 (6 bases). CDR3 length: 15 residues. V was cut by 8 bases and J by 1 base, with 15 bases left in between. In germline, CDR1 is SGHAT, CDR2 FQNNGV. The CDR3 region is CASASGSPSYNEQFF. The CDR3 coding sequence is TGTGCCAGCGCTTCCGGGAGTCCGTCCTACAATGAGCAGTTCTTC.

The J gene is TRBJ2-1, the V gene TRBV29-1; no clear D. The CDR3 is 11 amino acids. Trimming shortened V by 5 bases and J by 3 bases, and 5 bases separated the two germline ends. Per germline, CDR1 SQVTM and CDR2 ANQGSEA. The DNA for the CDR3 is TGCAGCGTTTTCGTCTACAATGAGCAGTTCTTC. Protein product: CSVFVYNEQFF.

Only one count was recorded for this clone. DNA for the CDR3: TGTGCCAGCAGTTACGGGACAGGCGGACATAGCAATCAGCCCCAGCATTTT. This translates into CASSYGTGGHSNQPQHF. The chain couples TRBV6-2 or TRBV6-3 to TRBJ1-5; 8 bases line up with TRBD1. The CDR3 is made up of 17 amino acids. In germline, CDR1 is MNHEY, CDR2 SVGEGT. Germline trimming cut 2 bases from V and 0 bases from J; bases unmatched to any gene: 6.

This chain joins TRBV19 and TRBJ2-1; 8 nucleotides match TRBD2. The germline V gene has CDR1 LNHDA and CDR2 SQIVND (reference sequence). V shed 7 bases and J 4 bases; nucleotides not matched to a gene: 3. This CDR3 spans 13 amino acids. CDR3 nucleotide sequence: TGTGCCAGTAAAGGCGGGGGGTACAATGAGCAGTTCTTC. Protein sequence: CASKGGGYNEQFF.